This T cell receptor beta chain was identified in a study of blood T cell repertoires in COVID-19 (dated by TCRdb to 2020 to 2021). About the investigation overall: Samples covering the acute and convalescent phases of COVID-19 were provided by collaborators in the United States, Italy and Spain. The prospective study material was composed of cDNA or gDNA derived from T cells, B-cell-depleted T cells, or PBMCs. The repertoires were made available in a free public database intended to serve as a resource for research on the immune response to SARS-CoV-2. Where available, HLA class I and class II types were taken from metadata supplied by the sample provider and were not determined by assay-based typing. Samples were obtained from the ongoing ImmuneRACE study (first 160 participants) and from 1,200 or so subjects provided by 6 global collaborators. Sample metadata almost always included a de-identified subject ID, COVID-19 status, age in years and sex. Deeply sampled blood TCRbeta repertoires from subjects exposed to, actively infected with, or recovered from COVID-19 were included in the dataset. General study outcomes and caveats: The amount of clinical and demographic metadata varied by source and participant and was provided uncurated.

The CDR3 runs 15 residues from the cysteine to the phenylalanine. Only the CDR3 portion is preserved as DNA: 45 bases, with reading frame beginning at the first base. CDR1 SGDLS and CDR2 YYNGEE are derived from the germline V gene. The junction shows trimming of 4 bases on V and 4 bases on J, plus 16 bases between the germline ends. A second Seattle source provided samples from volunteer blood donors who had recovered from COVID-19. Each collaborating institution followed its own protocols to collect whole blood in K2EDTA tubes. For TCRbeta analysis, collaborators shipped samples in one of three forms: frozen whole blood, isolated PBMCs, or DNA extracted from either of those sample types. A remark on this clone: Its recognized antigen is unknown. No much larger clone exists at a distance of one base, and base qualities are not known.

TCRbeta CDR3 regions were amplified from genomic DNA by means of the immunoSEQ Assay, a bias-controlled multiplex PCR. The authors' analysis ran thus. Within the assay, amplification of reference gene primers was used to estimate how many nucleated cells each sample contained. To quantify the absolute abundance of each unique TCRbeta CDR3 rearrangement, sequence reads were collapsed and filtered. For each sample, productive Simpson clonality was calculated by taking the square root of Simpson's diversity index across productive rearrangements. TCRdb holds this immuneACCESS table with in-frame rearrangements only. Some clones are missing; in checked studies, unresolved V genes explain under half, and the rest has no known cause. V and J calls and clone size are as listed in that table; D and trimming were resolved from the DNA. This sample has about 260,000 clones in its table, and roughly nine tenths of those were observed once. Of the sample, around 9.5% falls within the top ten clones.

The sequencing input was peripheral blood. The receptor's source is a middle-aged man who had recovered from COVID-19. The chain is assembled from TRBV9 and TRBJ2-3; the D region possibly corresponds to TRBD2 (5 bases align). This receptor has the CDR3 CASSPKPSIADTQYF. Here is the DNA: TGTGCCAGCAGCCCCAAGCCTAGCATAGCAGATACGCAGTATTTT.